This T cell receptor beta chain comes out of a study of T cell changes during pregnancy in multiple sclerosis. Repertoires were generated with immunoSEQ multiplex PCR, while TCRdb's copy carries only in-frame clones and drops some. Of more than 50,000 clones detected, more than 80% appear once; the ten largest clones hold about 0.49%. The CDR3 runs to 13 residues. Looked up from germline, CDR1 is LGHNA and CDR2 is YSLEER. Between the trimmed V and J ends, which lost 4 bases and 1 base, there was a span of 8 bases. This TCR was sampled from a female donor in good health, enrolled as a control in a pregnancy study. The chain uses TRBV4-3 and TRBJ2-7, with unresolved D. Sequencing was performed on CD4+ T cells from peripheral blood mononuclear cells, taken after pregnancy. In DNA form, the CDR3 reads TGCGCCAGCAGCCGCGGATCGTCCTACGAGCAGTACTTC. Amino acids: CASSRGSSYEQYF.